Below are 5 T cell receptor beta chains sequenced from a single sample in a study of monozygotic twins with cystic fibrosis. Here immunoSEQ multiplex PCR was the method, and the copy in TCRdb shows in-frame clones only, minus some. The profile shows approximately 34,000 clones, about 87% of them singletons. The sequenced sample was blood. All receptors come from a girl aged 2-15 years with cystic fibrosis.

The chain couples TRBV4-1 to TRBJ1-3, with D perhaps TRBD1 (6 bases). CDR1 is MGHRA and CDR2 is YSYEKL in the germline V gene. This CDR3 is 18 amino acids long. Between the trimmed V and J ends, which lost 2 bases and 3 bases, there was a span of 20 bases. Here the CDR3 DNA reads TGCGCCAGCAGCCAACCAAGGGGGATCCGAGGATTTGGAAACACCATATATTTT. It specifies CASSQPRGIRGFGNTIYF.

V is TRBV9 and J is TRBJ2-3, with 15 bases fitting TRBD2. V was clipped by 4 bases and J by 2 bases; unmatched bases: 8. Germline CDR1 and CDR2: SGDLS and YYNGEE. This CDR3 has 18 amino acids. As DNA, the CDR3 is TGTGCCAGCAGCCAACGGACTAGCGGGGGGGTTCCCACAGATACGCAGTATTTT. It codes for CASSQRTSGGVPTDTQYF.

The genes are TRBV6-5 and TRBJ2-5, with D maybe TRBD1 (5 bases). Trimming left V 5 bases short and J 2 bases short, with 6 bases between. This CDR3 has 12 residues. CDR1 is MNHEY, CDR2 SVGAGI, per germline. CDR3 in DNA: TGTGCCAGCAGTCGGACACAAGAGACCCAGTACTTC. The encoded protein is CASSRTQETQYF.

The chain recombines TRBV18 with TRBJ1-1; 7 bases agree with TRBD1. This CDR3 region has 14 residues. Germline CDR1 KGHSH, CDR2 LQKENI. With 5 bases clipped from V and 5 bases from J, the junction kept 8 bases outside the gene matches. DNA of the CDR3: TGTGCCAGCTCAAAAGGGGGCCCTGGGACTGAAGCTTTCTTT. Amino acid sequence: CASSKGGPGTEAFF. The variable domain in full, completed from reference TRBV18 and TRBJ1-1, reads NAGVMQNPRHLVRRRGQEARLRCSPMKGHSHVYWYRQLPEEGLKFMVYLQKENIIDESGMPKERFSAEFPKEGPSILRIQQVVRGDSAAYFCASSKGGPGTEAFFGQGTRLTVV.

The chain has TRBV30 and TRBJ1-3; D remains ambiguous. V shed 5 bases and J shed 0 bases, with 8 bases lying between them. The CDR3 sequence is 13 residues long. CDR1 is GTSNPN and CDR2 is SVGIG in the germline V gene (reference sequence). CDR3 loop: CAWAHGSGNTIYF. CDR3 DNA sequence: TGTGCCTGGGCCCACGGCTCTGGAAACACCATATATTTT.